This T cell receptor beta chain was sequenced during a study of blood T cell repertoires in COVID-19 (dated by TCRdb to about 2020). Notes on the research overall: The collaborator samples originated in the United States, Italy and Spain and spanned the acute and convalescent phases of COVID-19. The prospective study material was composed of cDNA or gDNA derived from T cells, B-cell-depleted T cells, or PBMCs. The dataset comprised deeply sampled blood TCRbeta repertoires from subjects exposed to, actively infected with, or recovered from COVID-19. The repertoires were released in a freely available public database meant as a resource for research on the immune response to SARS-CoV-2. The samples were drawn from two sources: the first 160 participants of the ongoing ImmuneRACE study, and about 1,300 subjects contributed by 6 global collaborators. Sample metadata almost always included a de-identified subject ID, COVID-19 status, age in years and sex. HLA class I and class II types, where available, came from metadata supplied by the sample provider rather than from assay-based typing.

The paper as a whole reports these results and caveats: The quantity of clinical and demographic metadata differed by source and by participant and was supplied without curation.

With respect to this clone: No antigen is known for it. Per-base quality was not reported, and no clone a single base away is much larger than it.

V and J are trimmed by 1 base and 8 bases, and the gene matches miss 8 bases of the junction. The germline V gene supplies CDR1 SGDLS and CDR2 YYNGEE. Taken from cysteine to phenylalanine, the CDR3 has 15 residues. Only the CDR3 part of the read is kept: 45 bases, read in frame from the first base. TCRbeta CDR3 regions were amplified from genomic DNA by means of the immunoSEQ Assay, a bias-controlled multiplex PCR. As for the authors' bioinformatics: The number of nucleated cells in each sample was estimated from the amplification of reference gene primers within the assay. Sequence reads were collapsed and filtered to measure the absolute abundance of every unique TCRbeta CDR3 rearrangement. For each sample, productive Simpson clonality was calculated by taking the square root of Simpson's diversity index across productive rearrangements. Drawn from immuneACCESS, this table holds only the in-frame rearrangements with V and J called that TCRdb kept. Clones are partly lost; checked studies trace under half to an unresolved V gene and leave the rest unexplained. The DNA gave D and trimming, while V, J and clone size come from that table. The sample table shows around 160,000 clones, and around 84% are seen once. The ten biggest clones cover 5% to 6% of the sample.

Enrolling through a virtual design, the prospective study's participants ranged in age from roughly 18 to 95 years and lived across 20 to 30 United States geographic areas. In the prospective study, cohorts were assigned on the basis of participant-reported clinical history obtained from a screening survey and a study questionnaire. Recovered participants in ImmuneRACE Cohort 3 were defined by two consecutive negative NP/OP PCR tests, clearance by a healthcare professional, or resolution of symptoms. In the prospective study, whole blood, serum and a nasopharyngeal or oropharyngeal swab were collected from each participant by mobile phlebotomists. Over a roughly 2-month period, participants in the prospective study had the option of providing additional blood draws and questionnaires. Prospective study blood samples were shipped either frozen or at room temperature before DNA extraction.

The source of this sequence is a middle-aged man who had recovered from COVID-19. The specimen was PBMCs or T cells enriched from blood (not recorded which). The chain joins TRBV9 to TRBJ2-3, and TRBD2 matches 9 of the central bases. The CDR3 reads as follows: CASSVFSGGLGTQYF. DNA sequence: TGTGCCAGCAGCGTATTTAGCGGGGGTCTCGGTACGCAGTATTTT.